This T cell receptor beta chain originates from a study of blood T cell repertoires in COVID-19. The wider study: Samples of COVID-19 (acute and convalescent) were obtained from the United States, Italy and Spain. T cells, B-cell-depleted T cells, or PBMCs supplied cDNA or gDNA.

Followed longitudinally, the Seattle patients had been enrolled during active infection. The assay was immunoSEQ multiplex PCR, and TCRdb's table has in-frame clones only and misses some. The data contain over 400,000 clones, less than 90% of them seen just once; the ten biggest clones take up less than 9.5%. The clonotype comes from a woman between 45 and 60 years old with COVID-19, enrolled during active disease. The sequenced sample was peripheral blood.

CDR3 sequence: CASTKDAGYSGNTIYF. In DNA, the CDR3 is TGTGCCAGTACCAAGGATGCAGGCTACTCTGGAAACACCATATATTTT. The chain joins TRBV19 to TRBJ1-3; the D is unclear. CDR3 size: 16 residues. The V and J ends lost 7 bases and 0 bases respectively, with 16 bases between them. Per germline, CDR1 LNHDA and CDR2 SQIVND (reference sequence). Supplemented by reference TRBV19 and TRBJ1-3, the full variable domain reads DGGITQSPKYLFRKEGQNVTLSCEQNLNHDAMYWYRQDPGQGLRLIYYSQIVNDFQKGDIAEGYSVSREKKESFPLTVTSAQKNPTAFYLCASTKDAGYSGNTIYFGEGSWLTVV.